Listed below are T cell receptor beta chains from one sample, sequenced in a study of beta chain features in type 1 diabetes. Profiling relied on immunoSEQ multiplex PCR, and the TCRdb table lists in-frame clones only, not all of them. The table records 640,000 or so clones, 13% of them present only once. Sequences were obtained from naive CD4+ T cells from blood. The receptors were gathered from a man between 18 and 29 years old with type 1 diabetes. CDR3s include the opening cysteine and the closing phenylalanine or tryptophan. Each record gives: D gene, clone size, J gene, V gene, CDR3 protein, CDR3 DNA. The D gene is left open where the match is weak. Size tells how often a clone was seen (once, few, many) or the class of an expanded clone, and some rows leave it out.

TRBD2	.	TRBJ2-5	TRBV5-1	CASSLVAGAQETQYF	TGCGCCAGCAGCTTGGTAGCGGGGGCCCAAGAGACCCAGTACTTC
.	few	TRBJ2-7	TRBV20-1	CSARDSNEQYF	TGCAGTGCTAGAGATAGCAACGAGCAGTACTTC
.	few	TRBJ2-5	TRBV7-9	CASSFWGTGETQYF	TGTGCCAGCAGCTTTTGGGGGACGGGAGAGACCCAGTACTTC
TRBD1	few	TRBJ1-6	TRBV30	CAWTQGGQGYSPLHF	TGTGCCTGGACCCAGGGGGGACAGGGATATTCACCCCTCCACTTT
TRBD1	few	TRBJ2-2	TRBV30	CAWSPPDRAAGELFF	TGTGCCTGGAGTCCTCCGGACAGGGCCGCCGGGGAGCTGTTTTTT
TRBD2	few	TRBJ2-1	TRBV7-9	CASSYPGLAPNEQFF	TGTGCCAGCAGCTACCCGGGACTAGCGCCCAATGAGCAGTTCTTC
TRBD1	.	TRBJ2-2	TRBV12-5	CASASFRDRANTGELFF	TGTGCTAGTGCCAGCTTTAGGGACAGGGCGAACACCGGGGAGCTGTTTTTT
TRBD2	few	TRBJ2-5	TRBV5-4	CASSLGLAKETQYF	TGTGCCAGCAGCTTGGGACTAGCGAAAGAGACCCAGTACTTC
.	few	TRBJ2-7	TRBV20-1	CSARVGYEQYF	TGCAGTGCTAGAGTGGGCTACGAGCAGTACTTC
.	few	TRBJ1-1	TRBV2	CASRGLDTEAFF	TGTGCCAGCAGGGGGTTGGACACTGAAGCTTTCTTT
.	few	TRBJ1-1	TRBV2	CASSEDSYTEAFF	TGTGCCAGCAGTGAAGACTCTTATACTGAAGCTTTCTTT
.	.	TRBJ2-2	TRBV7-7	CASSLGTGSGELFF	TGTGCCAGCAGCTTAGGAACAGGGTCCGGGGAGCTGTTTTTT
.	.	TRBJ1-2	TRBV6-1	CASSEPPTLRVGNYGYTF	TGTGCCAGCAGTGAACCACCTACCCTTAGGGTCGGGAACTATGGCTACACCTTC
.	.	TRBJ1-2	TRBV10-3	CAISDGPGAEGYTF	TGTGCCATCAGTGATGGGCCAGGGGCAGAGGGCTACACCTTC
TRBD1	.	TRBJ2-2	TRBV6-1	CASSLRTGVPGELFF	TGTGCCAGCAGTCTAAGGACAGGGGTCCCCGGGGAGCTGTTTTTT
.	few	TRBJ2-1	TRBV2	CASSLDTGGNEQFF	TGTGCCAGCAGTTTGGACACAGGAGGGAATGAGCAGTTCTTC
.	few	TRBJ1-1	TRBV28	CASSDGTLNTEAFF	TGTGCCAGCAGTGACGGGACCCTGAACACTGAAGCTTTCTTT
.	few	TRBJ2-7	TRBV4-1	CASSQTARNSYEQYF	TGCGCCAGCAGCCAAACAGCAAGGAACTCCTACGAGCAGTACTTC
.	.	TRBJ2-5	TRBV9	CASSVDEGVRETQYF	TGTGCCAGCAGCGTAGATGAAGGGGTAAGGGAGACCCAGTACTTC
.	.	TRBJ2-5	TRBV4-1	CASSQGLEETQYF	TGCGCCAGCAGCCAAGGGCTGGAAGAGACCCAGTACTTC
.	few	TRBJ1-1	TRBV19	CASSADYRGNTEAFF	TGTGCCAGTAGTGCTGACTATAGGGGCAACACTGAAGCTTTCTTT
.	many	TRBJ2-1	TRBV23-1	CASCNLRDSQPYNEQFF	TGCGCCAGCTGCAACCTTCGGGACTCTCAACCCTACAATGAGCAGTTCTTC
TRBD1	few	TRBJ1-2	TRBV9	CASSVTGGPYGYTF	TGTGCCAGCAGCGTAACAGGGGGGCCCTATGGCTACACCTTC
.	.	TRBJ1-4	TRBV28	CASSFREKLFF	TGTGCCAGCAGTTTTCGGGAAAAACTGTTTTTT
.	few	TRBJ2-5	TRBV11-2	CASSHNSGEETQYF	TGTGCCAGCAGCCACAATAGTGGGGAAGAGACCCAGTACTTC
TRBD2	few	TRBJ2-3	TRBV9	CASSGTSGGADTQYF	TGTGCCAGCAGCGGAACTAGCGGGGGGGCCGATACGCAGTATTTT
TRBD1	few	TRBJ2-1	TRBV9	CASSAGTGNEQFF	TGTGCCAGCAGCGCAGGGACAGGGAACGAGCAGTTCTTC
.	few	TRBJ2-3	TRBV5-1	CASSPEGDTQYF	TGCGCCAGCAGCCCTGAGGGGGATACGCAGTATTTT
.	few	TRBJ1-2	TRBV28	CASSLGIGYTF	TGTGCCAGCAGTTTGGGGATTGGCTACACCTTC
.	few	TRBJ1-4	TRBV4-1	CASSQGTFNEKLFF	TGCGCCAGCAGCCAGGGGACTTTCAATGAAAAACTGTTTTTT
.	.	TRBJ1-1	TRBV19	CASSIRPPGEAFF	TGTGCCAGTAGTATAAGACCCCCGGGGGAAGCTTTCTTT
.	few	TRBJ1-1	TRBV18	CASSPADPKNTEAFF	TGTGCCAGCTCACCAGCGGACCCGAAGAACACTGAAGCTTTCTTT
.	few	TRBJ2-2	TRBV6-5	CASRTEGELFF	TGTGCCAGCAGGACGGAAGGGGAGCTGTTTTTT
TRBD1	.	TRBJ2-4	TRBV2	CASSPWTGPLAKNIQYF	TGTGCCAGCAGCCCATGGACAGGACCCCTAGCCAAAAACATTCAGTACTTC
TRBD1	.	TRBJ1-1	TRBV7-9	CASSLLPYRGANTEAFF	TGTGCCAGCAGCTTATTACCGTACAGGGGCGCGAACACTGAAGCTTTCTTT
.	.	TRBJ2-3	TRBV11-2	CASMIRGASIDTQYF	TGTGCCAGCATGATACGGGGGGCGAGTATAGATACGCAGTATTTT
.	.	TRBJ1-2	TRBV5-1	CASNLSGRGGYTF	TGCGCCAGCAACCTATCCGGGCGGGGTGGCTACACCTTC
.	few	TRBJ2-3	TRBV30	CAWSAQGTDTQYF	TGTGCCTGGAGTGCGCAGGGCACAGATACGCAGTATTTT
.	.	TRBJ2-6	TRBV27	CASSLLASGANVLTF	TGTGCCAGCAGTTTATTAGCTTCTGGGGCCAACGTCCTGACTTTC
.	few	TRBJ2-5	TRBV2	CASSAEQETQYF	TGTGCCAGCTCGGCAGAACAAGAGACCCAGTACTTC
TRBD1	.	TRBJ1-2	TRBV29-1	CSVEGGTGGYLNGYTF	TGCAGCGTTGAAGGTGGGACAGGGGGCTACCTTAATGGCTACACCTTC
.	few	TRBJ1-4	TRBV10-3	CAISDLGNEKLFF	TGTGCCATCAGTGATTTAGGAAATGAAAAACTGTTTTTT
.	.	TRBJ1-5	TRBV7-9	CASSQRGYNQPQHF	TGTGCCAGCAGTCAGAGGGGGTACAATCAGCCCCAGCATTTT
.	.	TRBJ2-7	TRBV15	CATSLEGTSYEQYF	TGTGCCACCAGCCTAGAAGGGACCTCCTACGAGCAGTACTTC
.	.	TRBJ2-1	TRBV28	CASSPGGTYNEQFF	TGTGCCAGCAGTCCCGGTGGGACCTACAATGAGCAGTTCTTC
.	once	TRBJ1-4	TRBV7-2	CASSLFEKLFF	TGTGCCAGCAGCTTATTTGAAAAACTGTTTTTT
.	.	TRBJ2-7	TRBV19	CASSSSMRQYEQYF	TGTGCCAGTAGTAGTAGCATGAGACAGTACGAGCAGTACTTC